This is a list of T cell receptor beta chains from one sample in a study of blood T cell repertoires in COVID-19. Profiling relied on immunoSEQ multiplex PCR, and the TCRdb table lists in-frame clones only, not all of them. The sample lists fewer than 200,000 clones, about 86% occurring once. Sequencing was performed on peripheral blood. The receptors stem from a man over 45 with active or convalescent COVID-19. The CDR3 runs from the conserved cysteine through the conserved F or W. A D gene is named only where the DNA matches it firmly. Where a row states a size, it is once, few, many or the class of an expanded clone; other rows omit it.

D	size	V	length	J	DNA	CDR3
.	.	TRBV4-1	17	TRBJ2-1	TGCGCCAGCAGCCAAGTCGGCGGGTTTGGTGCCTACAATGAGCAGTTCTTC	CASSQVGGFGAYNEQFF
TRBD1	few	TRBV5-1	15	TRBJ1-5	TGCGCCAGCAGCCTACAAGGACAGGCTGCCGAGCCCCAGCATTTT	CASSLQGQAAEPQHF
TRBD2	.	TRBV6-5	14	TRBJ2-7	TGTGCCAGCAGCGCCGGGAGGAACGACCACGAGCAGTACTTC	CASSAGRNDHEQYF
.	.	TRBV30	14	TRBJ1-1	TGTGCCTGGAGTGCGGGACTCAAGAACACTGAAGCTTTCTTT	CAWSAGLKNTEAFF
.	.	TRBV30	11	TRBJ2-1	TGTGCCTGGAGTGTACTAAATGAGCAGTTCTTC	CAWSVLNEQFF
TRBD1	.	TRBV27	16	TRBJ1-6	TGTGCCAGCAGACAAGTCCCGGGACAGTATAATTCACCCCTCCACTTT	CASRQVPGQYNSPLHF
.	.	TRBV10-3	17	TRBJ1-5	TGTGCCATCAGTGAGTCGGCTGGACTGGATAGCAATCAGCCCCAGCATTTT	CAISESAGLDSNQPQHF
TRBD1	.	TRBV15	14	TRBJ1-4	TGTGCCACCAGCCCCCGGCCAGGGGGTGAAAAACTGTTTTTT	CATSPRPGGEKLFF
TRBD2	.	TRBV7-9	15	TRBJ2-1	TGTGCCAGCAGCAGGGCGGGACTAGGTTACAATGAGCAGTTCTTC	CASSRAGLGYNEQFF
TRBD1	.	TRBV3-1/TRBV3-2	15	TRBJ2-5	TGTGCCAGCAGCCTATGGGACAGCTCCCGGGAGACCCAGTACTTC	CASSLWDSSRETQYF
TRBD2	.	TRBV3-1/TRBV3-2	20	TRBJ2-2	TGTGCCAGCAGCACTAGACTAGCGGGTTGGGGCATCTCGAACACCGGGGAGCTGTTTTTT	CASSTRLAGWGISNTGELFF
.	few	TRBV12-3/TRBV12-4	13	TRBJ1-2	TGTGCCAGCAGTTTGGGCAGGGACTATGGCTACACCTTC	CASSLGRDYGYTF
TRBD1	.	TRBV30	12	TRBJ1-2	TGTGCCTTCGGGACAGGCCGCTATGGCTACACCTTC	CAFGTGRYGYTF
TRBD2	.	TRBV5-6	15	TRBJ2-3	TGTGCCAGCAGCTGGGGCGGGGGGAGCACAGATACGCAGTATTTT	CASSWGGGSTDTQYF
TRBD1	.	TRBV4-1	15	TRBJ1-2	TGCGCCAGCAGCCAAGTGTTGGGACAGGTGGATGGCTACACCTTC	CASSQVLGQVDGYTF
.	.	TRBV6-5	15	TRBJ1-1	TGTGCCAGCAGCAAGTCCTCTGGAGGGGAGACTGAAGCTTTCTTT	CASSKSSGGETEAFF
.	.	TRBV2	16	TRBJ1-6	TGTGCCAGCAGCGAGTTTTCAGGGTTGTCTGGGTCACCCCTCCACTTT	CASSEFSGLSGSPLHF
TRBD2	.	TRBV19	16	TRBJ2-1	TGTGCCAGTAGTATACCTGGGACTAGCGGGATTTATGAGCAGTTCTTC	CASSIPGTSGIYEQFF
TRBD2	.	TRBV15	16	TRBJ2-1	TGTGCCACCAGCGGCCCCGGGACTAGCGGGTTGAATGAGCAGTTCTTC	CATSGPGTSGLNEQFF
.	.	TRBV24-1	13	TRBJ2-1	TGTGCCACCAGTGACTATAGTATCGGTGAGCAGTTCTTC	CATSDYSIGEQFF
.	.	TRBV5-1	15	TRBJ2-5	TGCGCCAGCAGCTTGAGCACAGGGATACAAGAGACCCAGTACTTC	CASSLSTGIQETQYF
TRBD2	.	TRBV4-2	17	TRBJ2-3	TGTGCCAGCTCTCGGACTAGCGGGGGAGGGGGCACAGATACGCAGTATTTT	CASSRTSGGGGTDTQYF
TRBD1	.	TRBV3-1/TRBV3-2	15	TRBJ2-4	TGTGCCAGCAGCATGACAGGGGTGGCCAAAAACATTCAGTACTTC	CASSMTGVAKNIQYF
.	once	TRBV14	14	TRBJ1-3	TGTGCCAGCAGCCAAGTGGCCACGGGAAACACCATATATTTT	CASSQVATGNTIYF
.	once	TRBV6-4	10	TRBJ2-7	TGTGCCAGCCCACTATGCGAGCAGTACTTC	CASPLCEQYF
TRBD2	.	TRBV30	14	TRBJ2-7	TGTGCCTGGAGTGTAGGACTAGCGGGGGACGAGCAGTACTTC	CAWSVGLAGDEQYF
.	.	TRBV4-1	16	TRBJ2-1	TGCGCCAGCAGCCAAGAGCGGGATAGCTCCTACAATGAGCAGTTCTTC	CASSQERDSSYNEQFF
.	.	TRBV4-3	13	TRBJ1-1	TGCGCCAGCAGCCAAGAATTGCGGTATGAAGCTTTCTTT	CASSQELRYEAFF
.	few	TRBV13	15	TRBJ1-1	TGTGCCAGCAGCCCTAGGGAGGGCCGGGGCACTGAAGCTTTCTTT	CASSPREGRGTEAFF
.	.	TRBV3-1/TRBV3-2	16	TRBJ1-3	TGTGCCAGCAGCCAAGTTCCGGGGGTAACTGGAAACACCATATATTTT	CASSQVPGVTGNTIYF
.	.	TRBV25-1	16	TRBJ1-6	TGTGCCAGCAGTGAATATAGTGCCGCCTATAATTCACCCCTCCACTTT	CASSEYSAAYNSPLHF
TRBD1	.	TRBV3-1/TRBV3-2	15	TRBJ1-5	TGTGCCAGCAGCCAACAGGGGGCGAACAATCAGCCCCAGCATTTT	CASSQQGANNQPQHF
.	once	TRBV6-1	17	TRBJ2-7	TGTGCCAGCAGTGAAGAGTTCGGCGGGACTCCGTACTACGAGCAGTACTTC	CASSEEFGGTPYYEQYF
TRBD2	.	TRBV25-1	16	TRBJ2-1	TGTGCCAGCAGTGAATCCCCTAGCGGGAGGTACAATGAGCAGTTCTTC	CASSESPSGRYNEQFF
.	.	TRBV6-2/TRBV6-3	16	TRBJ2-3	TGTGCCAGCAGTTACGGGTCGGGAACTAGCACAGATACGCAGTATTTT	CASSYGSGTSTDTQYF
.	.	TRBV7-3	13	TRBJ1-1	TGTGCCAGCAGCCTGACCCGGAGGACTGAAGCTTTCTTT	CASSLTRRTEAFF
TRBD2	.	TRBV3-1/TRBV3-2	15	TRBJ2-1	TGTGCCAGCAGCCGCGGGGGGAGCTCCTACAATGAGCAGTTCTTC	CASSRGGSSYNEQFF
.	.	TRBV11-2	14	TRBJ1-5	TGTGCCAGCAGCTTCGGTCATAGCAATCAGCCCCAGCATTTT	CASSFGHSNQPQHF
TRBD1	once	TRBV19	15	TRBJ1-5	TGTGCCAGTAGACTCGGGACAGATAGCAATCAGCCCCAGCATTTT	CASRLGTDSNQPQHF
TRBD2	.	TRBV4-3	17	TRBJ2-1	TGCGCCAGCAGCCAGACTAGCGGGGGGGCATTGCCAAATGAGCAGTTCTTC	CASSQTSGGALPNEQFF
.	.	TRBV18	15	TRBJ1-2	TGTGCCAGCTCCAGAGACGGACTAGCTAACTATGGCTACACCTTC	CASSRDGLANYGYTF
TRBD2	.	TRBV4-1	20	TRBJ2-7	TGCGCCAGCAGCCAAGGGGGACTAGCGGCGCCCTATAAAAATAACTACGAGCAGTACTTC	CASSQGGLAAPYKNNYEQYF
TRBD1	.	TRBV12-3/TRBV12-4	13	TRBJ1-6	TGTGCCAGCAGCGACAGGGGGTATTCACCCCTCCACTTT	CASSDRGYSPLHF
TRBD1	.	TRBV3-1/TRBV3-2	17	TRBJ2-6	TGTGCCAGCAGCCCGAGGACAGGGGGCTCTGGGGCCAACGTCCTGACTTTC	CASSPRTGGSGANVLTF
TRBD1	.	TRBV7-9	13	TRBJ2-7	TGTGCCAGCAGTAGGGACAGGGGTTACGAGCAGTACTTC	CASSRDRGYEQYF
TRBD2	.	TRBV11-2	14	TRBJ2-7	TGTGCCAGCAGGACGGGGGGGGGCTCCTACGAGCAGTACTTC	CASRTGGGSYEQYF
TRBD1	.	TRBV10-3	14	TRBJ2-7	TGTGCCATCAGGGGACAGGGGAGGTCCTACGAGCAGTACTTC	CAIRGQGRSYEQYF
TRBD1	.	TRBV5-5	16	TRBJ2-3	TGTGCCAGCAGATACAGGGGTGATACGGACCCAGATACGCAGTATTTT	CASRYRGDTDPDTQYF
TRBD1	.	TRBV5-6	13	TRBJ1-1	TGTGCCAGTCTGGGACAGCCGAACACTGAAGCTTTCTTT	CASLGQPNTEAFF